The 23 T cell receptor beta chains reported below all come from one sample, sequenced in a study of vaccination and CD4 T cells after COVID-19. Treatment meaning: 10-day PBMC culture with coronavirus spike peptide pools or control peptides (ViraFEST assay). The Oncomine TCR Beta short-read assay sequenced DNA from cultured CD4+ T cells. A single record per CDR3 protein comes from TCRdb applying MiXCR to the PCR reads. Of roughly 25,000 distinct CDR3 sequences listed, around 62% are singletons. These receptors' targets are unknown. Sequenced material: CD4+ T cells from blood, cultured in vitro. Receptors were obtained from a human donor who had recovered from COVID-19.

This chain links TRBV20-1 with TRBJ2-1; 10 bases map to TRBD2. The CDR3 totals 14 residues. J gave up 7 bases and V 7 bases, and 10 bases lay outside the gene matches. Germline loops: CDR1 DFQATT, CDR2 SNEGSKA (reference sequence). CDR3 loop: CSGRRLAGINEQFF. The CDR3 bases are TGCAGTGGGAGGAGACTAGCGGGTATAAATGAGCAGTTCTTC.

The V call is TRBV20-1, the J call TRBJ2-2; D might be TRBD1 (6 bases). This CDR3 region has 16 residues. Germline loops: CDR1 DFQATT, CDR2 SNEGSKA (reference sequence). Trimming left V 0 bases short and J 1 base short, with 12 bases between. The CDR3 here is CSAREARGGNTGELFF. CDR3 bases: TGCAGTGCTAGAGAGGCTAGAGGGGGGAACACCGGGGAGCTGTTTTTT.

In its sample, this clonotype was seen a few times. The chain is built from TRBV6-1 and TRBJ1-5; D is unclear. The CDR3 is 13 amino acids. V was trimmed by 7 bases and J by 5 bases, leaving 12 bases between them. Germline CDR1 is MNHNS and CDR2 is SASEGT. This CDR3 reads CASIRVGDQPQHF. The CDR3 DNA reads TGTGCCAGCATCCGAGTCGGGGATCAGCCCCAGCATTTT.

The chain links TRBV7-2 to TRBJ2-7; no clear D gene. CDR3 length equals 13 residues. The V and J ends lost 1 base and 6 bases respectively, with 10 bases between them. Germline loops: CDR1 SGHTA, CDR2 FQGNSA. The CDR3 protein is CASSLVSGREQYF. CDR3 in DNA: TGTGCCAGCAGCTTAGTGTCGGGCCGCGAGCAGTACTTC.

This clonotype occurred once. The rearrangement joins TRBV14 to TRBJ1-1; the D gene is possibly TRBD1 (6 bases). Germline V gene lookup returns CDR1 SGHDN and CDR2 FVKESK. The CDR3 length is 16 residues. V was clipped by 3 bases and J by 0 bases, with 14 bases between them. This CDR3 is CASSHTGYYVNTEAFF. In DNA form, the CDR3 reads TGTGCCAGCAGCCACACAGGGTATTACGTGAACACTGAAGCTTTCTTT.

The sample holds a few counts of this clonotype. J is TRBJ1-6 and V is TRBV27; D unresolved. This CDR3 region has 12 residues. Germline CDR1 is MNHEY and CDR2 is SMNVEV (reference sequence). Trimming cost V 2 bases and J 10 bases, with 6 bases left between them. CDR3 sequence: CASSLPHSPLHF. In DNA, the CDR3 is TGTGCCAGCAGTTTACCTCACTCACCCCTCCACTTT.

The V call is TRBV29-1, the J call TRBJ1-1, with D hard to call. The CDR3 spans 13 residues. Germline values: CDR1 SQVTM, CDR2 ANQGSEA. For the CDR3, the DNA is TGCTTGGTCGGACGACCCCAGAGCACTGAAGCTTTCTTT. Its protein is CLVGRPQSTEAFF.

This clonotype was found a few times. The V call is TRBV11-2, the J call TRBJ1-1, with D maybe TRBD1 (6 bases). CDR1 and CDR2 (germline): SGHAT, FQNNGV. Trimming left V 1 base short and J 0 bases short, with 6 bases between. The CDR3 has 14 amino acids. The DNA of the CDR3 is TGTGCCAGCAGCTTAGGACAGGTGAACACTGAAGCTTTCTTT. The encoded protein is CASSLGQVNTEAFF.

This clonotype was observed a handful of times. The CDR3 DNA reads as TGTGCCAGTAGCACCTGGGGCAGGGGCGAGAACTATGGCTACACCTTC. This gives the protein CASSTWGRGENYGYTF. The chain uses TRBV19 and TRBJ1-2, with D tentatively TRBD1 (6 bases). The CDR3 length is 16 residues. V was clipped by 6 bases and J by 2 bases, with 19 bases between them. Germline V gene data show CDR1 as LNHDA and CDR2 as SQIVND (reference sequence).

The CDR3 nucleotides are TGTGCCAGCAGTTACGAGGGGAATTCACCCCTCCACTTT. Protein: CASSYEGNSPLHF. This rearrangement joins TRBV6-5 to TRBJ1-6; D might be TRBD1 (5 bases). From germline, CDR1 is MNHEY and CDR2 SVGAGI. There are 13 residues in the CDR3. Trimming stripped 2 bases from V and 7 bases from J, with 6 bases between.

V gene TRBV25-1 combines with J gene TRBJ2-2; TRBD1 is a possible D gene (6 bases). Trimming removed 3 bases at V and 3 bases at J, with 14 bases between. The V gene's germline CDR1 is MGHDK and CDR2 SYGVNS. CDR3 length equals 16 residues. Here the CDR3 reads CASSDPQGWDTGELFF. CDR3 nucleotide sequence: TGTGCCAGCAGTGATCCTCAGGGGTGGGACACCGGGGAGCTGTTTTTT.

The J gene is TRBJ1-2, the V gene TRBV7-9; no definite D call. V dropped 1 base and J dropped 4 bases, with 10 bases sitting between them. Germline loops: CDR1 SEHNR, CDR2 FQNEAQ (reference sequence). CDR3 size: 14 residues. CDR3 coding DNA: TGTGCCAGCAGCTTAGACGTACGGAGCTATGGCTACACCTTC. This gives the protein CASSLDVRSYGYTF.

The rearrangement joins TRBV5-4 to TRBJ2-3; D tentatively reads TRBD1 or TRBD2 (5 bases each). V was pared by 0 bases and J by 10 bases, with 12 bases between. The CDR3 length is 13 residues. CDR1 and CDR2 from the germline V gene are SGHNT and YYREEE (reference sequence). CDR3 sequence: CASSLEPGPAQYF. CDR3 bases: TGTGCCAGCAGCTTGGAGCCGGGGCCGGCGCAGTATTTT.

This clonotype was found once. This chain joins TRBV6-2 or TRBV6-3 and TRBJ2-7; D gene ambiguous. Germline V lookup: CDR1 MNHEY, CDR2 SVGEGT. The CDR3 extends over 12 amino acids. V was pared by 4 bases and J by 6 bases, with 10 bases between. The CDR3 nucleotides are TGTGCCAGCAGTTCGAGGAGCCGCGAGCAGTACTTC. Translation: CASSSRSREQYF.

The CDR3 protein is CASRGLAGDEQFF. Written as DNA, the CDR3 is TGTGCCAGCAGGGGACTAGCGGGAGATGAGCAGTTCTTC. The chain links TRBV11-3 to TRBJ2-1, with TRBD2 matching over 14 bases. Trimming at V came to 6 bases and at J to 8 bases, leaving 0 bases not matched to a gene. CDR3 size: 13 residues. Germline CDR1 SGHNT, CDR2 YENEEA.

This sequence joins TRBV14 and TRBJ1-4; TRBD1 aligns across 10 bases. CDR3 length: 17 amino acids. The germline V gene has CDR1 SGHDN and CDR2 FVKESK. The J segment lost 8 bases and the V segment lost 0 bases, leaving 9 bases of the junction unmatched. The CDR3 DNA reads TGTGCCAGCAGCCAAGATCCGTCGTTGGGACAGGGGGAAAAACTGTTTTTT. Residues: CASSQDPSLGQGEKLFF.

This clonotype showed up just a few times. This rearrangement joins TRBV30 to TRBJ1-2; 7 nucleotides align to TRBD1. This CDR3 has 14 residues. Germline V gene sequence: CDR1 GTSNPN, CDR2 SVGIG (reference sequence). The trim removed 5 bases at V and 5 bases at J, leaving 11 bases unmatched. CDR3 loop: CAWVALTGPYGYTF. CDR3 nucleotides: TGTGCCTGGGTCGCTCTGACAGGGCCTTATGGCTACACCTTC.

The chain links TRBV24-1 to TRBJ2-3; perhaps TRBD2 as D (5 bases). CDR1 is KGHDR, CDR2 SFDVKD, per germline. This CDR3 is built from 15 residues. Trimming stripped 4 bases from V and 6 bases from J, with 16 bases between. CDR3 bases: TGTGCCACCAGTGACTCTAGGACTCCGAAGGATACGCAGTATTTT. Translating it yields CATSDSRTPKDTQYF.

V is TRBV28 and J is TRBJ1-1; D possibly corresponds to TRBD1 (6 bases). Trimming removed 2 bases from V and 2 bases from J, with 12 bases in between. This CDR3 is built from 15 residues. Germline CDR1 and CDR2: MDHEN and SYDVKM. The CDR3 spells CASSLGGGLNTEAFF. As DNA, the CDR3 is TGTGCCAGCAGTTTAGGCGGGGGGCTAAACACTGAAGCTTTCTTT.

This clonotype appeared a single time. V usage is TRBV7-2 and J usage is TRBJ2-7; possible D gene TRBD2, 5 bases. From germline, CDR1 is SGHTA and CDR2 FQGNSA. The CDR3 has 14 residues. V was clipped by 4 bases and J by 2 bases, with 12 bases between them. CDR3 residues: CASSSARAPYEQYF. As DNA, the CDR3 is TGTGCCAGCAGCTCCGCGAGGGCCCCCTACGAGCAGTACTTC.

The rearrangement uses TRBV14 and TRBJ1-1, with D unclear. The CDR3 extends over 15 amino acids. Trimming shortened V by 1 base and J by 2 bases, and 11 bases separated the two germline ends. Germline CDR1 is SGHDN and CDR2 is FVKESK. The CDR3 sequence is CASSQAGFFNTEAFF. DNA of the CDR3: TGTGCCAGCAGCCAAGCGGGCTTCTTTAACACTGAAGCTTTCTTT.

This clonotype has only a few counts. The chain has TRBV19 and TRBJ2-2; perhaps TRBD2 as D (5 bases). Deletions cut 0 bases from V and 8 bases from J, with 10 bases between. This CDR3 spans 14 amino acids. CDR1 is LNHDA, CDR2 SQIVND, per germline (reference sequence). The CDR3 bases are TGTGCCAGTAGTATAGAGGAGGCGCGAGGGGAGCTGTTTTTT. Translated, it gives CASSIEEARGELFF.

V gene TRBV19 combines with J gene TRBJ1-5; 8 nucleotides line up with TRBD1. This CDR3 contains 14 residues. CDR1 is LNHDA, CDR2 SQIVND, per germline (reference sequence). J was trimmed by 3 bases and V by 10 bases; bases with no gene match: 8. The CDR3: CAIRGQGNNQPQHF. The CDR3 DNA follows: TGTGCCATCAGAGGACAGGGAAACAATCAGCCCCAGCATTTT.